This TCR beta chain was sequenced in a study of identical twins. Study results and limitations: Invariant T cells like MAIT and iNKT could partly confound the zero-insertion analyses. Its conclusions, products of cross-sectional statistical analysis, did not come from following the same donors.

The V gene lost 1 base and the J gene lost 4 bases, with 5 bases spanning the gap. Germline CDR1 MGHRA, CDR2 YSYEKL. The CDR3 has 13 amino acids. This clonotype was counted at least ten times. Its antigen is undetermined. TCRdb used MiXCR to reprocess the 5' RACE reads, holding one entry per CDR3 protein. The table lists 500,000 or so distinct CDR3 sequences, over 12% of them singletons, with approximately 0.52% in the top ten. The same data also went into a second study, on yellow fever vaccine responses in identical twins.

The receptor's source is a woman between 18 and 29 years old in good health. The material sequenced was CD4+ T cells sorted from blood. The chain has TRBV4-1 and TRBJ2-1; D gene uncertain. CDR3 bases: TGCGCCAGCAGCCAAGTGGGGTACAATGAGCAGTTCTTC. This translates into CASSQVGYNEQFF.